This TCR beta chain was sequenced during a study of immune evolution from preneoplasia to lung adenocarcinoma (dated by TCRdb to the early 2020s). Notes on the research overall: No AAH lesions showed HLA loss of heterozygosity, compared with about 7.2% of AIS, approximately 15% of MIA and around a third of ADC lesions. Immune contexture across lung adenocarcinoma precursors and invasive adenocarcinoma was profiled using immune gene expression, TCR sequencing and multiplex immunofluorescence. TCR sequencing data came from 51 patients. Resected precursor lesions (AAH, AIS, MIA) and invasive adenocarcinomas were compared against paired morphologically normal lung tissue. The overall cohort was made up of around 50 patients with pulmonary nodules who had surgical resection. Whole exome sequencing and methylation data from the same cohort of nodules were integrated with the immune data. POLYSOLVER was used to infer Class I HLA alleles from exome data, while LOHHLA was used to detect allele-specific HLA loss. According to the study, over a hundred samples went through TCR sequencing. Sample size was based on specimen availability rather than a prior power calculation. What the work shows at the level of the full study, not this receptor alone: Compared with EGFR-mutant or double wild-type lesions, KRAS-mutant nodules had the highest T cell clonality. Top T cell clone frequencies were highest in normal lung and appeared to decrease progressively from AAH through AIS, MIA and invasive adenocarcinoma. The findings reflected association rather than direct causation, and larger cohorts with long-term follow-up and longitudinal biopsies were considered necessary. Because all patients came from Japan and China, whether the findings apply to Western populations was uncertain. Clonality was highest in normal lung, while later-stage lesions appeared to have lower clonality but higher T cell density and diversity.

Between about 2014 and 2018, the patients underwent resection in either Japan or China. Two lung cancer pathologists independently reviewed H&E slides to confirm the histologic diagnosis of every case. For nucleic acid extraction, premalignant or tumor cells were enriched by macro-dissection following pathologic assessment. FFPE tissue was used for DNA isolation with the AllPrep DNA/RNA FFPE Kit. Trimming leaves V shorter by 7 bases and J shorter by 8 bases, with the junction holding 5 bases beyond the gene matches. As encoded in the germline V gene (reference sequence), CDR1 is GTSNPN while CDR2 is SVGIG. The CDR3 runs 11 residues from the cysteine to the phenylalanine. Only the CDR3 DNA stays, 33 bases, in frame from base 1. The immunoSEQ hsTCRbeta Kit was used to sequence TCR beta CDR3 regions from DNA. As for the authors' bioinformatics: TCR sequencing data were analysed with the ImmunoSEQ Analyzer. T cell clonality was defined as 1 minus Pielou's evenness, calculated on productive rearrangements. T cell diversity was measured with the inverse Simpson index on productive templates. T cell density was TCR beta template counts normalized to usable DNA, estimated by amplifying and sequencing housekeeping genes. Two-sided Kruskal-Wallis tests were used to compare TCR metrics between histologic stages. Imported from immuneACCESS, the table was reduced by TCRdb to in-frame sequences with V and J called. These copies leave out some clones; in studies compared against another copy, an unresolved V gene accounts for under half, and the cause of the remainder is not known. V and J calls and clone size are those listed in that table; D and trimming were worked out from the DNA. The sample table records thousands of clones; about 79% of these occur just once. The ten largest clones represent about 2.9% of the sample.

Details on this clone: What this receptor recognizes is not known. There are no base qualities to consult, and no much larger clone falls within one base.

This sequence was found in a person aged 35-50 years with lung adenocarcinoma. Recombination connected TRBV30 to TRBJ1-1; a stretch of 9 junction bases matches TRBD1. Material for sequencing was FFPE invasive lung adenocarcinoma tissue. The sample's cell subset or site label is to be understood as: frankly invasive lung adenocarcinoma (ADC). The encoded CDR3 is CASADRGEAFF. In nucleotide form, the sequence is TGTGCCTCCGCGGACAGGGGCGAAGCTTTCTTT.